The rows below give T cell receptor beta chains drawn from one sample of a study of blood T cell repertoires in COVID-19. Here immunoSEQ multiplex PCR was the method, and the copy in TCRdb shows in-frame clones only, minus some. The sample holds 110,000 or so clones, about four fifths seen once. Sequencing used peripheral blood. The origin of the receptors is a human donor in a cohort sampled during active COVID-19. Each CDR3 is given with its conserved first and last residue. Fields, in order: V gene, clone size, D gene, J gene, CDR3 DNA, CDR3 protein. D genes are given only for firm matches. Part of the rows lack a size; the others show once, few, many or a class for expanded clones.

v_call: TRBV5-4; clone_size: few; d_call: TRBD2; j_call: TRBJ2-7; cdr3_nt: TGTGCCAGCAGCTTACCCAGCGGGGGGGCGACTATCTACGAGCAGTACTTC; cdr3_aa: CASSLPSGGATIYEQYF
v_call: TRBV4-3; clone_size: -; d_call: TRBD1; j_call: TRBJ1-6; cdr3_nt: TGCGCCAGCAGCCAAGAGAGGACAGGGGAGAGCTATAATTCACCCCTCCACTTT; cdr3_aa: CASSQERTGESYNSPLHF
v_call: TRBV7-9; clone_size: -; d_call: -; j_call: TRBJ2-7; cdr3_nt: TGTGCCAGCAGCTTTGACCTGACTGCATCCTACGAGCAGTACTTC; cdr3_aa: CASSFDLTASYEQYF
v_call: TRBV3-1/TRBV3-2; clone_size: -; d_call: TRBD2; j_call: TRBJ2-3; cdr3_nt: TGTGCCAGCACCCCGTCTCTTGGGCGGGGGGGCCTCAGGGAGAGAGATACGCAGTATTTT; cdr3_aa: CASTPSLGRGGLRERDTQYF
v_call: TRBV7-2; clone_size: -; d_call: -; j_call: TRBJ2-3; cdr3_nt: TGTGCCAGCAGCCGTCTAGGGGGGGGGCAAGATACGCAGTATTTT; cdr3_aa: CASSRLGGGQDTQYF
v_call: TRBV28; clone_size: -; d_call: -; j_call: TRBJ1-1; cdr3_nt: TGTGCCAGCAGTTTAAACAGGGACACTGAAGCTTTCTTT; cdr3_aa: CASSLNRDTEAFF
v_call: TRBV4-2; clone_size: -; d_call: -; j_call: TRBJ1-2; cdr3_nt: TGTGCCAGCAGCCAAGTTAGCCGCTCAGGCTACACCTTC; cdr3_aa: CASSQVSRSGYTF
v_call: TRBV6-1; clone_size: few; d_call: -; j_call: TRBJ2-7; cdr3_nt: TGTGCCAGCAGTGAAGAGTTCCGAGCCTACGAGCAGTACTTC; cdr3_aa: CASSEEFRAYEQYF
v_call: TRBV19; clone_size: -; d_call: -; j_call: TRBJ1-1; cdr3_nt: TGTGCCAGTAGTATGGTATTGGGGCGTGCCACTGAAGCTTTCTTT; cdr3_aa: CASSMVLGRATEAFF
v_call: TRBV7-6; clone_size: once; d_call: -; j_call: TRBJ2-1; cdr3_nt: TGTGCCAGCAGCACCGGGGGACTTACTTACAATGAGCAGTTCTTC; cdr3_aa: CASSTGGLTYNEQFF
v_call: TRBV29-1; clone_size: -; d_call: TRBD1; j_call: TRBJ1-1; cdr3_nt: TGCAGCGTCGGACAGGGGGGGCTGAACACTGAAGCTTTCTTT; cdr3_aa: CSVGQGGLNTEAFF
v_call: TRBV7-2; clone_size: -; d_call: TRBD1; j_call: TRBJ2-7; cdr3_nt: TGTGCCAGCAGCACTCCGGACAGGGGGCAGTTCGAGCAGTACTTC; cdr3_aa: CASSTPDRGQFEQYF
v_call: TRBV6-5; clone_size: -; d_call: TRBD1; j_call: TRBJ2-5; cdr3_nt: TGTGCCAGCAGTTACTCTTACAGGGGTGAGACCCAGTACTTC; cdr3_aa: CASSYSYRGETQYF
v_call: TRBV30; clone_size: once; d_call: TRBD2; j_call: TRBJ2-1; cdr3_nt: TGTGCCTGGAAGAAACGAGCGGGGTTAGGTTTCCATGAGCAGTTCTTC; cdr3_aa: CAWKKRAGLGFHEQFF
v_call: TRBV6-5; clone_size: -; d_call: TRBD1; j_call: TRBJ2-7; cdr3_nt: TGTGCCAGCAGTTACTTGGGGACAGGGAGCTACGAGCAGTACTTC; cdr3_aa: CASSYLGTGSYEQYF
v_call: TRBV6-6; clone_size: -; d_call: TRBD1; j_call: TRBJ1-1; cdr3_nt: TGTGCCAGCAGTCCACCACGGGACAGCTACACTGAAGCTTTCTTT; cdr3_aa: CASSPPRDSYTEAFF
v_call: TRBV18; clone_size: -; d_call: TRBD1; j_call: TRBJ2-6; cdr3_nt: TGTGCCAGCTCACTGACCGCGACAGGGGGGACTGGGGCCAACGTCCTGACTTTC; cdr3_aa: CASSLTATGGTGANVLTF
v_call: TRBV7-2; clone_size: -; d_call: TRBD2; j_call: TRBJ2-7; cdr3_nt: TGTGCCAGCACCCTAGGGACTAGTTTGGACGAGCAGTACTTC; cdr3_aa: CASTLGTSLDEQYF
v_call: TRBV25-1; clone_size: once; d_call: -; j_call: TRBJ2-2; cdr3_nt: TGTGCCAGCAGTGAATACGGCGGATTTCAGAACACCGGGGAGCTGTTTTTT; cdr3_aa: CASSEYGGFQNTGELFF
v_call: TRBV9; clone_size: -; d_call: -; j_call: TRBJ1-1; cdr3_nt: TGTGCCAGCAGCGTAGAGGAGGGAAACACTGAAGCTTTCTTT; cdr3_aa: CASSVEEGNTEAFF
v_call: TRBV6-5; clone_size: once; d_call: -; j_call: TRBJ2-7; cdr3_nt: TGTGCCAGCACTCGCCTCGACAGCTTCGAGCAGTACTTC; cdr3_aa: CASTRLDSFEQYF
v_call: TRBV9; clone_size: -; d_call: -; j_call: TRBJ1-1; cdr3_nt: TGTGCCAGCAGCGTAGTGCGGGGGTACACTGAAGCTTTCTTT; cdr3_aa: CASSVVRGYTEAFF
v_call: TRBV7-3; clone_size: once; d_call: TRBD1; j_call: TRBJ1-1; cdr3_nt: TGTGCCAGCAGCTTAGGGACAGGGCAGACTGAAGCTTTCTTT; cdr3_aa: CASSLGTGQTEAFF
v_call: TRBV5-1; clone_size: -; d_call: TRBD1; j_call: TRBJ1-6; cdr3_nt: TGCGCCAGCAGCTTGATGGGACAGGGCTCCTATAATTCACCCCTCCACTTT; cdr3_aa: CASSLMGQGSYNSPLHF
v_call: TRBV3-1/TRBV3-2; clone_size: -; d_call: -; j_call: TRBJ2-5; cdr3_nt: TGTGCCAGCAGCCAAGACCAGAAAGAGACCCAGTACTTC; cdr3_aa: CASSQDQKETQYF
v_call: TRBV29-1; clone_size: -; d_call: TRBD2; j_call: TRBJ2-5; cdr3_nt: TGCGGCGTTGAAGAGATTATCACTAGCGGGAGAGGGTCACGGGAGACCCAGTACTTC; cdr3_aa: CGVEEIITSGRGSRETQYF
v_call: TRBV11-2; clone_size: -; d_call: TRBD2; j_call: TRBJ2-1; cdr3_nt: TGTGCCAGCAGATCAACTAGCGGGATAGGTAATGAGCAGTTCTTC; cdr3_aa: CASRSTSGIGNEQFF
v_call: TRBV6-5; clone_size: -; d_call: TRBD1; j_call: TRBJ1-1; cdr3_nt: TGTGCCAGCATTCGACAGGGGACTGAAGCTTTCTTT; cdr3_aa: CASIRQGTEAFF
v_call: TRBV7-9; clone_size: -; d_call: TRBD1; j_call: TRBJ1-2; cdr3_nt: TGTGCCAGCAGCAGCCTAAAGGGACAGGGGATATTCTATGGCTACACCTTC; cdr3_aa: CASSSLKGQGIFYGYTF
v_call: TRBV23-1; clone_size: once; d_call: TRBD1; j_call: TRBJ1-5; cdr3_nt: TGCGCCAGCAGTCAGTGGGACAGACGAAATCAGCCCCAGCATTTT; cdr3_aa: CASSQWDRRNQPQHF
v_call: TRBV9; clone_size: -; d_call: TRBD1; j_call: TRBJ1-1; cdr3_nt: TGTGCCAGCAGCGTTCAGACAGGGAGCACTGAAGCTTTCTTT; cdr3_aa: CASSVQTGSTEAFF
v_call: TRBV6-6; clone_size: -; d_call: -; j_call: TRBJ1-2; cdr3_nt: TGTGCCAGCAGCCAACAGGGAACCTATGGCTACACCTTC; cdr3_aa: CASSQQGTYGYTF
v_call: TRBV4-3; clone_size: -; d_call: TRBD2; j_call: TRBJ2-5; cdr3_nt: TGCGCCAGCAGCCAAGATTTCGGCGGGGGAGAGACCCAGTACTTC; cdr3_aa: CASSQDFGGGETQYF
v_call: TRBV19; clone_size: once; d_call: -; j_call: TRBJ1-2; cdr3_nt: TGTGCCAGTAGACCTTTTATTACAGGGTGGAGAAGCTATGGCTACACCTTC; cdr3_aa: CASRPFITGWRSYGYTF
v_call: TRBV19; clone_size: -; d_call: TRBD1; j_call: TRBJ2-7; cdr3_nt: TGTGCCAGTAGTATGGACAGGGGGCTCACCTACGAGCAGTACTTC; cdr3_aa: CASSMDRGLTYEQYF
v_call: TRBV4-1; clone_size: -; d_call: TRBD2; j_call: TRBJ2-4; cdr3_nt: TGCGCCAGCAGCCAAGGAGCGGCGGGAGGGCGCGGGAACATTCAGTACTTC; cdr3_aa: CASSQGAAGGRGNIQYF
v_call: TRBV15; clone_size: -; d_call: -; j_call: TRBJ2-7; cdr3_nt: TGTGCCACCAGCAGAGATTGGGGGGAGGTTAGCTCCTACGAGCAGTACTTC; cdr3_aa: CATSRDWGEVSSYEQYF
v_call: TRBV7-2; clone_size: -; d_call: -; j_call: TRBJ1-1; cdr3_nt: TGTGCCAGCACCCCCCACCTGAGCACTGAAGCTTTCTTT; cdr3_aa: CASTPHLSTEAFF
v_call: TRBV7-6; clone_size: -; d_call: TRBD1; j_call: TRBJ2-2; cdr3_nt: TGTGCCAGCAGCCGGGACAGGGGGCTTACCGGGGAGCTGTTTTTT; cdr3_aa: CASSRDRGLTGELFF
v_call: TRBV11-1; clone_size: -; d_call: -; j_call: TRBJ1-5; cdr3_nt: TGTGCCAGCAGCCCGGGGGGGGCCTACAATCAGCCCCAGCATTTT; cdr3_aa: CASSPGGAYNQPQHF
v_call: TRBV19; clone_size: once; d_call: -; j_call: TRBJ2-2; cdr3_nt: TGTGCCAGTACATCAACCAGAAACACCGGGGAGCTGTTTTTT; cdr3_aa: CASTSTRNTGELFF
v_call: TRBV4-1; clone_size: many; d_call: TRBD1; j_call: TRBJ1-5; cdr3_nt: TGCGCCAGCAGCCAAGAGACAGGGGGCAGCGGCAATCAGCCCCAGCATTTT; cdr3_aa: CASSQETGGSGNQPQHF
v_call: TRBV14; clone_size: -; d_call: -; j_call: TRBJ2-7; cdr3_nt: TGTGCCAGCAGCCATCTCACCGGGTCCTCCTACGAGCAGTACTTC; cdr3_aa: CASSHLTGSSYEQYF
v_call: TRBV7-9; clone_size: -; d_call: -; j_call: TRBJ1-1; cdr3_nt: TGTGCCAGCAGCTTAGTATCAGGGGCCCGATCAGATCTCAACACTGAAGCTTTCTTT; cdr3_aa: CASSLVSGARSDLNTEAFF
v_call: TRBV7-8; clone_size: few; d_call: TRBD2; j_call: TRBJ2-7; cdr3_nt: TGTGCCAGCAGCTTTTTTCTTACGGGGGGGCCGGGTGAGCAGTACTTC; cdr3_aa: CASSFFLTGGPGEQYF
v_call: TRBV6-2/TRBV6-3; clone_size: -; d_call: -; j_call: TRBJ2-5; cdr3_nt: TGTGCCAGCAGTTACTCGCCAGGGTGGGGAGAGACCCAGTACTTC; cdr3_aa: CASSYSPGWGETQYF
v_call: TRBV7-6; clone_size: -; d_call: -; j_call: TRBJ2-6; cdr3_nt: TGTGCCAGTTCTAAGGGACCCTTAGCGGCTGGGGCCAACGTCCTGACTTTC; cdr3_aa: CASSKGPLAAGANVLTF
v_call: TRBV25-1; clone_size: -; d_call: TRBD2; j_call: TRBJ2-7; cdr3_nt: TGTGCCAGCAGTCCTGGGGGGGGCTCCTACGAGCAGTACTTC; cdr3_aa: CASSPGGGSYEQYF
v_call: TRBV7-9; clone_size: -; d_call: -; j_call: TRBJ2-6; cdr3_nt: TGTGCCAGCAGCCCCTACCAGACGGGAAACACTGGGGCCAACGTCCTGACTTTC; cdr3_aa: CASSPYQTGNTGANVLTF
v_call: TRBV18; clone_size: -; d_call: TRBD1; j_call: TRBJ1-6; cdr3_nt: TGTGCCAGCTCAGCTGACTACAGGGGACAACCCCTCCACTTT; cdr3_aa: CASSADYRGQPLHF